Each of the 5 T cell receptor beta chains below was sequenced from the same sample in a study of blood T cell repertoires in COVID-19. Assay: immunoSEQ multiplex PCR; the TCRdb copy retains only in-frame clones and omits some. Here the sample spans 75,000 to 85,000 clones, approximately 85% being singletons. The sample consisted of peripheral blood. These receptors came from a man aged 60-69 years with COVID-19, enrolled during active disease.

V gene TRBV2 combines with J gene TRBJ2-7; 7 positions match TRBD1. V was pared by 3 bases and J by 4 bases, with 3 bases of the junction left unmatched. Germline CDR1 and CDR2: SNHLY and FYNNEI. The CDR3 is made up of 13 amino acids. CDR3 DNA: TGTGCCAGCAGTGAGGGGACAGATTACGAGCAGTACTTC. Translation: CASSEGTDYEQYF.

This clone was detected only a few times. The CDR3 here is CASRRDSTDTQYF. CDR3 DNA sequence: TGTGCCAGCAGAAGGGACTCCACAGATACGCAGTATTTT. The chain links TRBV2 to TRBJ2-3; maybe TRBD2 (6 bases). The CDR3 contains 13 residues. V lost 6 bases, J lost 2 bases, and 9 bases lay in between. Germline CDR1 reads SNHLY; CDR2 reads FYNNEI.

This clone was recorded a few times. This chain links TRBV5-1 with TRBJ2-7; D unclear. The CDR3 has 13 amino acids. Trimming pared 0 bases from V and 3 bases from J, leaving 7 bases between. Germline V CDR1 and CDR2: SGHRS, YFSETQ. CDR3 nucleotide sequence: TGCGCCAGCAGCTTGGAGGAGTTCTACGAGCAGTACTTC. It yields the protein CASSLEEFYEQYF.

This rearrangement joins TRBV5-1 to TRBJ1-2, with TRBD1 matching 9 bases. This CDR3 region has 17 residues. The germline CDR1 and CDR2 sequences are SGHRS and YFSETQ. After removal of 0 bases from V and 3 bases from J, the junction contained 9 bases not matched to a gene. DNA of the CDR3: TGCGCCAGCAGCTTGGGGCCTACAGGGGGCGCTTACTATGGCTACACCTTC. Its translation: CASSLGPTGGAYYGYTF. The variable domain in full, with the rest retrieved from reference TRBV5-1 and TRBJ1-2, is KAGVTQTPRYLIKTRGQQVTLSCSPISGHRSVSWYQQTPGQGLQFLFEYFSETQRNKGNFPGRFSGRQFSNSRSEMNVSTLELGDSALYLCASSLGPTGGAYYGYTFGSGTRLTVV.

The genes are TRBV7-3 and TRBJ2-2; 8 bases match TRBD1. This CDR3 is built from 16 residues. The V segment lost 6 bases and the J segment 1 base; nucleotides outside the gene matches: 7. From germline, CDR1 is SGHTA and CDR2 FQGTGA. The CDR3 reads CASRGQGARNTGELFF. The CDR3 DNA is TGTGCCAGCAGGGGCCAGGGGGCGCGGAACACCGGGGAGCTGTTTTTT.